The entry below gives a single T cell receptor beta chain sequence along with its context. Trimming cost V 1 base and J 6 bases; bases outside gene matches: 16. CDR3 size: 19 residues. Germline CDR1 and CDR2: SGHRS and YFSETQ. Original handling: It was from reference gene primer amplification that nucleated cell counts were estimated. Assay: immunoSEQ multiplex PCR; the TCRdb copy retains only in-frame clones and omits some. V, J and clone size derive from that table, while D and trimming were established from the DNA sequence. The sample comprises under 200,000 clones, approximately 87% of which are singletons, and about a tenth rests with the top ten. The data derive from a study of blood T cell repertoires in COVID-19.

Sequencing input: peripheral blood. The chain carries TRBV5-1 and TRBJ2-2; the match to TRBD2 covers 9 bases. The clonotype was recovered from a woman aged 60-75 years with COVID-19, enrolled during active disease. The CDR3 DNA follows: TGCGCCAGCAGCTTGACCCGAAGATCCGGACTAGCGCGCCCCGGGGAGCTGTTTTTT. It yields the protein CASSLTRRSGLARPGELFF.